This TCR beta chain came from a study of Graves' ophthalmopathy and Graves' hyperthyroidism. In the study overall: Stable hyperthyroidism meant no progression to ophthalmopathy within 18 months of follow-up. General study findings and limits: Blood was where most expanded thyroid clonotypes above 0.001 frequency also turned up.

Germline V gene data show CDR1 as SGHAT and CDR2 as FQDESV (reference sequence). The CDR3 runs 15 residues. V gave up 3 bases and J gave up 8 bases, with 19 bases separating them. Amplification of the TCR beta CDR3 regions used RNA transcripts (as template). HTBI-primed first-round RT-PCR preceded second-round multiplex PCR. MiXCR was run by TCRdb on the multiplex PCR reads, yielding one entry per CDR3 protein. Among 500,000 to 700,000 distinct CDR3 sequences listed, just under 40% were seen once. With respect to this clonotype: Its target is not known.

The TCR originated in an adult man with Graves' hyperthyroidism. The sequencing input was peripheral blood or thyroid tissue (not recorded which). This chain joins TRBV11-1 and TRBJ2-5, with D possibly TRBD1 on 6 matching bases. For the CDR3, the DNA is TGTGCCAGCAGCTTGCCACAGGGTATGCCTCATACCCAGTACTTC. Residues: CASSLPQGMPHTQYF.